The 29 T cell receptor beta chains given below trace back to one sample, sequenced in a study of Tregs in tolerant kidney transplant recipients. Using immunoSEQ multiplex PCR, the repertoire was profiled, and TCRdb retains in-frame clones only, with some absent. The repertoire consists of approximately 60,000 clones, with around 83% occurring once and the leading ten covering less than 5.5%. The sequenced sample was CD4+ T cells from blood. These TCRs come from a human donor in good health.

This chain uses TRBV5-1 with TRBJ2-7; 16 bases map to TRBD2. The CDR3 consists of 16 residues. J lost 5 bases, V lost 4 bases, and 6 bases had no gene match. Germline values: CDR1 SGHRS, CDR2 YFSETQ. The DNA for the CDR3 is TGCGCCAGCAGCGAAGGGACTAGCGGGAGGGACAACGAGCAGTACTTC. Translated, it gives CASSEGTSGRDNEQYF.

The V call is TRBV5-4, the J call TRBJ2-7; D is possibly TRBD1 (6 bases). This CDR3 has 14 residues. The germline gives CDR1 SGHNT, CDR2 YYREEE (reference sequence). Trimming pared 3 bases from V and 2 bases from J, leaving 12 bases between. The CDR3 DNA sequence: TGTGCCAGCAGCTCGCCGACAGGCCCCTACGAGCAGTACTTC. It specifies CASSSPTGPYEQYF. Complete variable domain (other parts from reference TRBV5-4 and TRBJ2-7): ETGVTQSPTHLIKTRGQQVTLRCSSQSGHNTVSWYQQALGQGPQFIFQYYREEENGRGNFPPRFSGLQFPNYSSELNVNALELDDSALYLCASSSPTGPYEQYFGPGTRLTVT.

The CDR3 protein is CASSSTLYSNQPQHF. CDR3 bases: TGCGCCAGCAGCTCAACCCTTTATAGCAATCAGCCCCAGCATTTT. The rearrangement joins TRBV4-3 to TRBJ1-5; no definite D call. The CDR3 is 15 residues long. V was trimmed by 5 bases and J by 0 bases, leaving 11 bases between them. The V gene's germline CDR1 is LGHNA and CDR2 YSLEER.

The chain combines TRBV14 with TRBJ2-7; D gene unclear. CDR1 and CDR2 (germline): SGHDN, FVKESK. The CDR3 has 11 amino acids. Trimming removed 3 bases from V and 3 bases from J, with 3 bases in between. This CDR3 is CASSHLYEQYF. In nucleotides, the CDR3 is TGTGCCAGCAGCCACCTCTACGAGCAGTACTTC.

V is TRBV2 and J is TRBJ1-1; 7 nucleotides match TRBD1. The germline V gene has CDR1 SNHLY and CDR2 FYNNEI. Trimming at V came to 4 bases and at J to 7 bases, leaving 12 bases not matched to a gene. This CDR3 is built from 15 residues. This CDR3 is CASSAGQLDGFEAFF. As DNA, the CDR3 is TGTGCCAGCAGTGCGGGACAGCTGGACGGGTTTGAAGCTTTCTTT.

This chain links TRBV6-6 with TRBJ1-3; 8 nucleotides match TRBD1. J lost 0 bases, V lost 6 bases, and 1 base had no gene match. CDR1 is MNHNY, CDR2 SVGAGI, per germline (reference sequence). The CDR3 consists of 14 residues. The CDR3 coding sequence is TGTGCCAGCAGAGGACAGGGCTCTGGAAACACCATATATTTT. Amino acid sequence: CASRGQGSGNTIYF.

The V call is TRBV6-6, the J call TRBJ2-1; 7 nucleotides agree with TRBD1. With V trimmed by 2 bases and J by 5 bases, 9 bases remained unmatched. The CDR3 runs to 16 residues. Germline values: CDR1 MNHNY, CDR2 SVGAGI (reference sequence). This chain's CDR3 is CASSYPAGGNHNEQFF. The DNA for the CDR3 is TGTGCCAGCAGTTACCCGGCAGGGGGTAATCACAATGAGCAGTTCTTC.

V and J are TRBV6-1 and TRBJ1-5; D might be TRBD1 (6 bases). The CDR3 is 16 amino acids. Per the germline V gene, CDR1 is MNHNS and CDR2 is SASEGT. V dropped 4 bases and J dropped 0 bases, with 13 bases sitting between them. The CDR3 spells CASSARGGTSNQPQHF. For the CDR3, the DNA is TGTGCCAGCAGTGCGAGAGGGGGGACTAGCAATCAGCCCCAGCATTTT.

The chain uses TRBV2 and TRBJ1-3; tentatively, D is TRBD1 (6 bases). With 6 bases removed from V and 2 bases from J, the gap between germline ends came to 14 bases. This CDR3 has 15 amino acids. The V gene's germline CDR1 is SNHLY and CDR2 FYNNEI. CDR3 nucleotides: TGTGCCAGCAGGGCCCGGGAGGGGGCTGGAAACACCATATATTTT. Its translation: CASRAREGAGNTIYF. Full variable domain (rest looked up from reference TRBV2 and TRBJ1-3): EPEVTQTPSHQVTQMGQEVILRCVPISNHLYFYWYRQILGQKVEFLVSFYNNEISEKSEIFDDQFSVERPDGSNFTLKIRSTKLEDSAMYFCASRAREGAGNTIYFGEGSWLTVV.

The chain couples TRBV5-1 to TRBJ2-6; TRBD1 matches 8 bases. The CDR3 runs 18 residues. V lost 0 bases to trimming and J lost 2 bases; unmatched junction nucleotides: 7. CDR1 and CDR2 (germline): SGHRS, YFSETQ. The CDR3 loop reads CASSLDGQGKAGANVLTF. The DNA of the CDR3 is TGCGCCAGCAGCTTGGATGGACAGGGAAAGGCTGGGGCCAACGTCCTGACTTTC.

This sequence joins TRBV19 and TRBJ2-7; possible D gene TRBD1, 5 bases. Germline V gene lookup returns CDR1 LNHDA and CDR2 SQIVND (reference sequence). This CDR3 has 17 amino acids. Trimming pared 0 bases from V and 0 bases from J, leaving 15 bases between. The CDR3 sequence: CASSIDLRVEFSYEQYF. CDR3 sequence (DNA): TGTGCCAGTAGTATAGATCTCAGGGTTGAGTTCTCCTACGAGCAGTACTTC.

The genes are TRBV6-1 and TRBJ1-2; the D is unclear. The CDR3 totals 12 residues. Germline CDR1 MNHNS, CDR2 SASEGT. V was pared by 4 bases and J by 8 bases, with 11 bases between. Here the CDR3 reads CASSANKRGYTF. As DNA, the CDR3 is TGTGCCAGCAGTGCCAACAAGAGGGGCTACACCTTC.

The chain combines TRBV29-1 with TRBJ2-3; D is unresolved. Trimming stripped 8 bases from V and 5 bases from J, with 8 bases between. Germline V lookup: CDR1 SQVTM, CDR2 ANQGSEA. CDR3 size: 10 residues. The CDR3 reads CSWGLDTQYF. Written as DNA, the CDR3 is TGCAGCTGGGGTTTAGATACGCAGTATTTT.

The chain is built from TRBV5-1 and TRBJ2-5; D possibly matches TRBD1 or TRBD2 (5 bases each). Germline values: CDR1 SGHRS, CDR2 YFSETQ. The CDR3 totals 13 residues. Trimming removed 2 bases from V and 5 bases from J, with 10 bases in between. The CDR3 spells CASSFAGAETQYF. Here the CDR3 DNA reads TGCGCCAGCAGCTTTGCCGGGGCGGAGACCCAGTACTTC.

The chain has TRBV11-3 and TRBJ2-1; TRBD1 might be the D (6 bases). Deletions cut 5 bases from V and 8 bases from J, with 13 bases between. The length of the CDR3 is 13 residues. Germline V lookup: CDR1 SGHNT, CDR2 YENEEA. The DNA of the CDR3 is TGTGCCAGCAGCCCCGGACAGATACATGAGCAGTTCTTC. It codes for CASSPGQIHEQFF.

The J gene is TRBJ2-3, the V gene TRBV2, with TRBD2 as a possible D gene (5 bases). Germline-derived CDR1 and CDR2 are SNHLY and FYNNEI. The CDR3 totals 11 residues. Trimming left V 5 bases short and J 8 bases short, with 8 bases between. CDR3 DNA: TGTGCCAGCAGTCAGGCGGGTACGCAGTATTTT. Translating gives CASSQAGTQYF.

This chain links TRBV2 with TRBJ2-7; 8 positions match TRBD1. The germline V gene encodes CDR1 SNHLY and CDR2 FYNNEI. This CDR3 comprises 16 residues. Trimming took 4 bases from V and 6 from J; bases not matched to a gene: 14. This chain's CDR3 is CASSAVGRGRIGEQYF. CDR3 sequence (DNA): TGTGCCAGCAGTGCGGTGGGCAGGGGGCGTATTGGCGAGCAGTACTTC.

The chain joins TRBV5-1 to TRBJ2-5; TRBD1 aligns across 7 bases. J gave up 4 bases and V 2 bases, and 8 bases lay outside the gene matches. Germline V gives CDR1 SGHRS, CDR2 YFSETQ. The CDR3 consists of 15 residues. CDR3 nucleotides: TGCGCCAGCAGCTTTGGGCAGGGGGTCGGAGAGACCCAGTACTTC. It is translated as CASSFGQGVGETQYF.

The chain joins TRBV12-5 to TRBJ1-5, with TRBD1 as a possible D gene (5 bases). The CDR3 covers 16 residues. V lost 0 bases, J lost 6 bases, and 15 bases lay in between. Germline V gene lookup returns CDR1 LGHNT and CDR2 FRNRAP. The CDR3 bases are TGTGCTAGTGGTTTGGTACTAGGGGATGGGCCTCAGCCCCAGCATTTT. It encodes CASGLVLGDGPQPQHF.

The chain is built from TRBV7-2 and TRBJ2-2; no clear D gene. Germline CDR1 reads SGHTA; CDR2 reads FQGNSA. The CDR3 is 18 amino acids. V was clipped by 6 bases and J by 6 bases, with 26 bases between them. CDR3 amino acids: CASSSRSPYRAPAGELFF. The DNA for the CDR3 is TGTGCCAGCAGTTCCCGGTCGCCTTATAGGGCCCCGGCCGGGGAGCTGTTTTTT.

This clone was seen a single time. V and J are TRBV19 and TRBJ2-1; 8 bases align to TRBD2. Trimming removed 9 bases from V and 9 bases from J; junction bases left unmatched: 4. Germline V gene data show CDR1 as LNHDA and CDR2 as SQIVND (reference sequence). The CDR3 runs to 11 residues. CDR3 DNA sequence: TGTGCCAGCCGGGGGGGCATTGAGCAGTTCTTC. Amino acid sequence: CASRGGIEQFF.

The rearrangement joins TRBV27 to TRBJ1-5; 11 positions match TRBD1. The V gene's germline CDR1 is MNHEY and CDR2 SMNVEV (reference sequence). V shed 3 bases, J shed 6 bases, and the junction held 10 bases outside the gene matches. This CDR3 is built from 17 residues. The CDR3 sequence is CASSFWTGTGGGQPQHF. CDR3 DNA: TGTGCCAGCAGTTTTTGGACTGGGACAGGGGGAGGTCAGCCCCAGCATTTT.

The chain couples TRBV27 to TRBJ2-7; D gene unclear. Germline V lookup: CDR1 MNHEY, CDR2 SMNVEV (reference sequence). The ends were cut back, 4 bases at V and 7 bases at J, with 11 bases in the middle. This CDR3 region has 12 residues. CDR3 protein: CASSSPNREQYF. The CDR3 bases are TGTGCCAGCAGTTCCCCCAATCGAGAGCAGTACTTC.

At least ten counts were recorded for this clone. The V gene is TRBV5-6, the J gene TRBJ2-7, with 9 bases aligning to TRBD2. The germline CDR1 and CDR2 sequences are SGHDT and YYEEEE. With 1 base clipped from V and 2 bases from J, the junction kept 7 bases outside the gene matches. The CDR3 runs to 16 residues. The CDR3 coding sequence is TGTGCCAGCAGCTTGACCCCGGCGGGGGGGCCCTACGAGCAGTACTTC. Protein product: CASSLTPAGGPYEQYF.

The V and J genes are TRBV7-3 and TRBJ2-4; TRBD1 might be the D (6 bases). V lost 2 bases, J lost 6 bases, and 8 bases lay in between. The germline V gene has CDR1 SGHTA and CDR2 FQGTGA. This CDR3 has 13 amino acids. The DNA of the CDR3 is TGTGCCAGCAGCTTAGAACAGGGAAACATTCAGTACTTC. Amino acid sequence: CASSLEQGNIQYF.

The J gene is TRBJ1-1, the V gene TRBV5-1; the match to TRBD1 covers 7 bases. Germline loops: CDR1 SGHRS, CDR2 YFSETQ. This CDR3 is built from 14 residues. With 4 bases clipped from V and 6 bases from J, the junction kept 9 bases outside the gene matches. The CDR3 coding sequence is TGCGCCAGCAGCCCGTCGACAGGGAGTGCTGAAGCTTTCTTT. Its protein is CASSPSTGSAEAFF.

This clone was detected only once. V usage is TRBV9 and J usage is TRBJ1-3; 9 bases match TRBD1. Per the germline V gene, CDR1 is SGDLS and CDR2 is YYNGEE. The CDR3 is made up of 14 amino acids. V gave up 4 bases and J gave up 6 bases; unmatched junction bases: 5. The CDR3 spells CASSLGTGPNTIYF. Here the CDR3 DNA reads TGTGCCAGCAGCCTCGGGACAGGGCCAAACACCATATATTTT.

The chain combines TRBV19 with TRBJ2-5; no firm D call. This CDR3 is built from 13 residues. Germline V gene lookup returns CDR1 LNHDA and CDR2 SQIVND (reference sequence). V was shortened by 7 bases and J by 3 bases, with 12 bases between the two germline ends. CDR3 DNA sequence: TGTGCCAGTATCAACCTTGGAAAAGAGACCCAGTACTTC. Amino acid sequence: CASINLGKETQYF.

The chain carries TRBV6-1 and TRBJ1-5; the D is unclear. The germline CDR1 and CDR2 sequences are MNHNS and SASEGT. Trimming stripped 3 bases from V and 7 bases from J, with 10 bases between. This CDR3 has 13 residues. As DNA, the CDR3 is TGTGCCAGCAGTGAGGGCCGCGGACAGCCCCAGCATTTT. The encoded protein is CASSEGRGQPQHF.